This TCR beta chain originates from a study of blood T cell repertoires in COVID-19. Study overall: The origin of the acute and convalescent COVID-19 samples was the United States, Italy and Spain.

Clones were sequenced by immunoSEQ multiplex PCR, and TCRdb holds only the in-frame ones, with some missing. The repertoire includes over 85,000 clones, about 90% of them detected once, and around 2% sits in the top ten. Deletions cut 2 bases from V and 2 bases from J, with 12 bases between. This CDR3 is 15 amino acids long. CDR1 LNHDA and CDR2 SQIVND come from the germline V gene (reference sequence). The rearrangement links TRBV19 to TRBJ2-5; possible D gene TRBD1, 5 bases. The source material was peripheral blood. This TCR derives from a man aged 45-60 years with active COVID-19. In nucleotides, the CDR3 is TGTGCCAGTAGTATAAGGTTGGGGCAGCAAGAGACCCAGTACTTC. It specifies CASSIRLGQQETQYF.